One T cell receptor (beta chain) is described in this entry. As yet, its antigen is unknown. In the CD4+ fraction, cells were divided into CD45RA+ naive and CD45RA-negative memory subsets. The data are from a study of shared clonotypes between healthy human individuals. Overall study context: Each donor's CD8 memory used one plate, CD8 naive two, each CD4 subset three. Study-wide findings and caveats: Tissue TCR repertoires likely differ from these blood-only repertoires. Sharing across a few donors was seen in 4% to 6.5% of naive CD4 clonotypes.

Method: immunoSEQ multiplex PCR; TCRdb's copy keeps in-frame clones and lacks some. The sample has around 1.6 million clones; 95% to 99% are singletons. V lost 2 bases and J lost 2; bases outside the gene matches: 0. The germline CDR1 and CDR2 sequences are SQVTM and ANQGSEA. The CDR3 runs to 14 residues. This receptor was taken from a man aged 25 to 40 in good health. Input material: naive CD4+ T cells sorted from blood. Subset here: CD45RA+ positively selected. The chain employs TRBV29-1 and TRBJ2-7, with 13 bases fitting TRBD2. The CDR3 spells CSVETSGRAYEQYF. The CDR3 nucleotides are TGCAGCGTTGAAACTAGCGGGAGGGCCTACGAGCAGTACTTC.